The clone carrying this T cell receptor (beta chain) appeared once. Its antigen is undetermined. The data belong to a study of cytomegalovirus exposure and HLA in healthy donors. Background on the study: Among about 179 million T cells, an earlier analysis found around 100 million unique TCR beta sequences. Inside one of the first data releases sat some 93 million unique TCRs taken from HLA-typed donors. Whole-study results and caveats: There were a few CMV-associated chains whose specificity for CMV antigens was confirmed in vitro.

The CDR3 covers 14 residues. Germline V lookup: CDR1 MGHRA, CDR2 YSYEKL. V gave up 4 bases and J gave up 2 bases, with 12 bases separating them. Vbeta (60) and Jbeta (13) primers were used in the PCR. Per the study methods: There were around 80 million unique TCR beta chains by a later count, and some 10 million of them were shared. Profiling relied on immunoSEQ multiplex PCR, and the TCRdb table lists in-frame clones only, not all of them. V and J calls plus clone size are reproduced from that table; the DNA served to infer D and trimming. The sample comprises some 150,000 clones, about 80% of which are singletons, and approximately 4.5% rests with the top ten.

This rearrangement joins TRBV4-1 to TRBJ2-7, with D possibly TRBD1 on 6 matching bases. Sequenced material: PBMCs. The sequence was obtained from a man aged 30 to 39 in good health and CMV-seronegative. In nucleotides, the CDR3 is TGCGCCAGCAGCCGGCCCGGACAGACCTACGAGCAGTACTTC. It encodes CASSRPGQTYEQYF.